The sequence of this T cell receptor (beta chain) was determined in a study of blood T cell repertoires in COVID-19. Study background: T cells, B-cell-depleted T cells, or PBMCs supplied cDNA or gDNA.

As handled by the study authors: Quantification of nucleated cells was approximated via reference gene primer amplification. Sequenced by immunoSEQ multiplex PCR; TCRdb stores in-frame clones only, minus some. That table gives V, J and clone size, and the DNA gave D and trimming. The profile shows 150,000 to 200,000 clones, 87% of them singletons. Trimming shortened V by 4 bases and J by 7 bases, and 11 bases separated the two germline ends. CDR3 length: 13 residues. Germline lookup yields CDR1 SGHTA and CDR2 FQGNSA. Sequences were obtained from peripheral blood. This TCR came from a woman aged 18 to 35 who had recovered from COVID-19. This sequence joins TRBV7-2 and TRBJ2-1; no definite D call. CDR3: CASSSPGVNEQFF. The DNA of the CDR3 is TGTGCCAGCAGCTCCCCGGGTGTGAATGAGCAGTTCTTC.